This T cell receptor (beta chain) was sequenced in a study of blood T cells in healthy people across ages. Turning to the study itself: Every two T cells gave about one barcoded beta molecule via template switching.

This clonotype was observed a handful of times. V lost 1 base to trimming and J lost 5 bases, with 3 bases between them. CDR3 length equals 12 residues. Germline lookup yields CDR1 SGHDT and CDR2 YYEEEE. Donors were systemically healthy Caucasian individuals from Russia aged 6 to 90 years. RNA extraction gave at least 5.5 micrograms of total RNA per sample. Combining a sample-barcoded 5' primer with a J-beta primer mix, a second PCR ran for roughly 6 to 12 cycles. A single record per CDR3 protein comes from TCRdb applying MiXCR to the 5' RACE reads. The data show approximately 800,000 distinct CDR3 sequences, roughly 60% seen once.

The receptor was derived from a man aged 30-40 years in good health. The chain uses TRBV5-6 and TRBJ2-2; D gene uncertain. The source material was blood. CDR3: CASSLLTGELFF. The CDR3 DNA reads TGTGCCAGCAGCTTGCTGACCGGGGAGCTGTTTTTT.